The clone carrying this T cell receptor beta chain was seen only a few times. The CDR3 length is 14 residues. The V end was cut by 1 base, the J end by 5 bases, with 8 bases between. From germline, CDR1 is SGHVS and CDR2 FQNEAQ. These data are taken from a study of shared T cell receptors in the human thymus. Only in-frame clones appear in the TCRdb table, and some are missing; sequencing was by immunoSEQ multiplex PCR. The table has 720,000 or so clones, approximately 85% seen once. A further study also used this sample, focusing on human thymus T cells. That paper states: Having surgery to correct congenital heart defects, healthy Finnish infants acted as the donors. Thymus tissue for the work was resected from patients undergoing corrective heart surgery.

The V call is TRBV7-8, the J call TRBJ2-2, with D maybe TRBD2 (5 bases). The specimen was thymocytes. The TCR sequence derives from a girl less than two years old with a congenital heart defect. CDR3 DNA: TGTGCCAGCAGCTTAGGTGGGGAGACCGGGGAGCTGTTTTTT. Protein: CASSLGGETGELFF.